This T cell receptor beta chain was sequenced for a study of patients and donors after allogeneic stem cell transplantation. This CDR3 contains 19 residues. V gave up 1 base and J gave up 6 bases; unmatched junction bases: 16. Germline CDR1 is SEHNR and CDR2 is FQNEAQ (reference sequence). One entry per CDR3 protein, called by TCRdb with MiXCR from the RT-PCR reads. In the table there are about 210,000 distinct CDR3 sequences, around two fifths of which are singletons. The rearrangement uses TRBV7-9 and TRBJ2-7; 12 bases are shared with TRBD1. This sequence was found in a human donor who was either an allogeneic HSCT recipient or a stem cell or donor lymphocyte infusion donor (not recorded which). It is not recorded whose cells these are; they may come from a transplant donor. The sample consisted of blood, either unsorted or a sorted T cell fraction (not recorded which). The CDR3 nucleotides read TGTGCCAGCAGCTTAGAGAAGTTTATTTCGGGACAGGGGGCTGGCGAGCAGTACTTC. Its translation is CASSLEKFISGQGAGEQYF.